The 8 T cell receptor beta chains reported below all come from one sample, sequenced in a study of cytomegalovirus exposure and HLA in healthy donors. PCR primers comprised 60 Vbeta and 13 Jbeta primers. TCRdb's table, derived via immunoSEQ multiplex PCR, lists solely in-frame clones and lacks some. This sample yields roughly 110,000 clones, of which approximately 85% are seen a single time; under 2% belongs to the top ten. Sequencing used PBMCs. The receptors here all came from a man in his forties or fifties in good health and CMV-seronegative.

The chain carries TRBV10-2 and TRBJ1-1, with 7 nucleotides matching TRBD1. The V gene end was trimmed by 7 bases and the J gene end by 0 bases; junction bases not matched to a gene: 11. CDR3 size: 16 residues. Germline V gene lookup returns CDR1 WSHSY and CDR2 SAAADI. CDR3 in DNA: TGCGCCAGCAAACAGACAGGGAGGCGGATGAACACTGAAGCTTTCTTT. It specifies CASKQTGRRMNTEAFF.

The chain is built from TRBV29-1 and TRBJ2-6; the D gene is possibly TRBD2 (5 bases). V was pared by 2 bases and J by 4 bases, with 18 bases between. This CDR3 comprises 17 residues. Germline loops: CDR1 SQVTM, CDR2 ANQGSEA. Written as DNA, the CDR3 is TGCAGCGTTGAACTCTTTATCGGGGATTCCGGGGCCAACGTCCTGACTTTC. This gives the protein CSVELFIGDSGANVLTF.

Worth noting for this clone: The junction departs from germline at one end; a sequencing error may be responsible. V gene TRBV6-5 combines with J gene TRBJ2-7; 8 positions agree with TRBD2. In germline, CDR1 is MNHEY, CDR2 SVGAGI. This CDR3 comprises 15 residues. The CDR3 nucleotides read TGTGCCAGCAGTGACTCAGCGGGGGAGCCGCGGGAGCAGTACTTC. Amino acid sequence: CASSDSAGEPREQYF.

The J gene is TRBJ2-5, the V gene TRBV7-7; TRBD1 matches 12 bases. Looked up from germline, CDR1 is SSHAT and CDR2 is FNYEAQ (reference sequence). The CDR3 is made up of 15 amino acids. Germline trimming cut 5 bases from V and 8 bases from J; bases unmatched to any gene: 9. For the CDR3, the DNA is TGTGCCAGCAGCCGGGACAGGGGGCGTATGGCAACCCAGTACTTC. It yields the protein CASSRDRGRMATQYF.

The chain joins TRBV6-5 to TRBJ1-6, with D unclear. CDR1 and CDR2 from the germline V gene are MNHEY and SVGAGI. Trimming took 2 bases from V and 5 from J, leaving 13 bases between them. CDR3 length equals 16 residues. The CDR3 bases are TGTGCCAGCAGTTACCCTCCGGGGAGAGATAATTCACCCCTCCACTTT. It yields the protein CASSYPPGRDNSPLHF.

This rearrangement joins TRBV5-1 to TRBJ1-1; no clear D. The CDR3 totals 15 residues. V gave up 0 bases and J gave up 1 base, with 10 bases separating them. CDR1 and CDR2 (germline): SGHRS, YFSETQ. As DNA, the CDR3 is TGCGCCAGCAGCTTGGAGGAGGGTGCGAACACTGAAGCTTTCTTT. It translates to CASSLEEGANTEAFF.

The chain is built from TRBV27 and TRBJ2-5; TRBD1 might be the D (5 bases). The V end was cut by 7 bases, the J end by 7 bases, with 19 bases between. The CDR3 covers 14 residues. The germline CDR1 and CDR2 sequences are MNHEY and SMNVEV (reference sequence). The CDR3 coding sequence is TGTGCCAGCACCGCCGCCGGCAGGGCAGGGACCCAGTACTTC. Its translation: CASTAAGRAGTQYF.

This clone occurred once. J is TRBJ2-7 and V is TRBV10-1; D might be TRBD2 (7 bases). Germline V gene lookup returns CDR1 WNHNN and CDR2 SYGVQD (reference sequence). Trimming removed 0 bases at V and 7 bases at J, with 13 bases between. The CDR3 extends over 14 amino acids. The CDR3 nucleotides read TGCGCCAGCAGTGAGTCCCGGGGGGCTGGAGAGCAGTACTTC. This sequence encodes CASSESRGAGEQYF.